This T cell receptor (beta chain) was documented in a study of blood T cell repertoires in COVID-19. As for the study in general: Samples came from the United States, Italy and Spain, spanning acute and convalescent COVID-19. PBMCs, B-cell-depleted T cells, or T cells were the source of the cDNA or gDNA that made up the material.

How the authors handled the data: How many nucleated cells were present was estimated from reference gene primer amplification. Sequencing used immunoSEQ multiplex PCR; TCRdb keeps in-frame clones, though not all of them. The V and J calls and clone size come from that table; D and trimming were worked out from the DNA. The table lists roughly 130,000 clones, roughly 78% of them singletons. Source material: peripheral blood. The TCR sequence derives from a man in his 60s with active or convalescent COVID-19.

For the CDR3, the DNA is TGTGCCAGCAGCTCCAAGCGGGAAGGCCTTGGGAATGAGCAGTTCTTC. Amino acid sequence: CASSSKREGLGNEQFF. The chain recombines TRBV7-6 with TRBJ2-1; TRBD2 agrees at 7 bases. The CDR3 consists of 16 residues. Germline V lookup: CDR1 SGHVS, CDR2 FNYEAQ. The junction had 13 bases not matched to a gene; V was cut back by 4 bases and J by 7 bases.